The subject of this entry is one T cell receptor beta chain. This sample was included in a study of memory CD4+ T cells and cytomegalovirus serostatus. Some clones are missing from TCRdb's copy, which holds only in-frame ones; the method was immunoSEQ multiplex PCR. The sample shows approximately 44,000 clones, 70% to 80% of them seen only once. The sort gate was single viable CD3+CD4+CD8-CD45RO+ cells for memory CD4+ T cells. This CDR3 is 15 amino acids long. Trimming shortened V by 3 bases and J by 5 bases, and 16 bases separated the two germline ends. Germline V gives CDR1 LGHNA, CDR2 YNFKEQ. The V call is TRBV4-2, the J call TRBJ1-2; no clear D. The clonotype comes from an adult in good health and CMV-seronegative. Sequenced material: memory CD4+ T cells from blood. The CDR3: CASSQRPGGGYGYTF. The DNA for the CDR3 is TGTGCCAGCAGCCAGAGACCGGGAGGCGGATATGGCTACACCTTC.